The clone carrying this T cell receptor (beta chain) appeared many times. The record originates from a study of T cells in Graves' hyperthyroidism and ophthalmopathy. Lactation, pregnancy, other autoimmune disease or uncontrolled infection excluded patients. TCR beta CDR3 sequences were amplified from RNA transcripts. HTBI primers were the set used in a first-round RT-PCR of the TCR CDR3. MiXCR, applied by TCRdb to the multiplex PCR reads, yields one record per CDR3 protein. Among roughly 280,000 distinct CDR3 sequences listed, approximately 17% were seen once. The V and J ends lost 10 bases and 13 bases respectively, with 23 bases between them. This CDR3 is 14 amino acids long. Germline CDR1 and CDR2: MDHEN and SYDVKM.

The material sequenced was blood. The TCR comes from a woman aged 55-75 years with Graves' ophthalmopathy. The J gene is TRBJ1-6, the V gene TRBV28, with a tentative D call TRBD1 (5 bases). CDR3 DNA: TGTGCCACTTGGAAGAGACGGGGCGAGGTTCCCCTCCACTTT. Its protein product is CATWKRRGEVPLHF. The variable domain in full, with the rest retrieved from reference TRBV28 and TRBJ1-6, is DVKVTQSSRYLVKRTGEKVFLECVQDMDHENMFWYRQDPGLGLRLIYFSYDVKMKEKGDIPEGYSVSREKKERFSLILESASTNQTSMYLCATWKRRGEVPLHFGNGTRLTVT.